Given below is one T cell receptor beta chain in context. The antigen remains unidentified. This sample was taken from a study of T-cell memory formation after mild COVID-19. Study-wide context: The TCR clusters were mostly specific to one donor. Study-level results: Second-wave clones reaching peak frequency on day 37 lacked confirmed SARS-CoV-2 specificity.

TCRdb re-called the 5' RACE reads through MiXCR, storing one row per CDR3 protein. In the table there are just under 150,000 distinct CDR3 sequences, approximately 21% of which are singletons. CDR1 is SGHNT and CDR2 is YYREEE in the germline V gene (reference sequence). The CDR3 is 15 residues long. The V end lost 3 bases, the J end lost 8 bases, and 18 bases lay between the germline ends. Sequencing input: PBMCs or a T cell subset sorted from them (not recorded which). The chain is built from TRBV5-4 and TRBJ2-1; weak D call: TRBD2 (6 bases). This clonotype was sampled from an adult woman who had mild COVID-19 (a few samples of this study predate the infection). Cell type and time point are not known. The CDR3 region is CASSSGGGASDEQFF. The DNA for the CDR3 is TGTGCCAGCAGCTCCGGAGGCGGGGCGAGCGATGAGCAGTTCTTC.